These 7 T cell receptor beta chains share one sample of origin, sequenced in a study of beta chain features in type 1 diabetes. The authors reverse transcribed all of the isolated RNA, so sequencing captured expressed TCRB transcripts. Repertoires were generated with immunoSEQ multiplex PCR, while TCRdb's copy carries only in-frame clones and drops some. The sample consists of about 130,000 clones, around a tenth of them appearing once. The source material was central memory CD4+ T cells from blood. The source of these receptors is a young man in good health.

The rearrangement links TRBV5-6 to TRBJ1-2; D perhaps matches TRBD1 (6 bases). Deletions cut 7 bases from V and 6 bases from J, with 22 bases between. The CDR3 loop spans 15 amino acids. Germline V gene data show CDR1 as SGHDT and CDR2 as YYEEEE. The CDR3 DNA sequence: TGTGCCAGCCGCTCCCGGGGGGGGCGAAGAGATGGCTACACCTTC. Protein product: CASRSRGGRRDGYTF.

This clone was counted ten times or more. The rearrangement joins TRBV30 to TRBJ1-5; D call uncertain. This CDR3 contains 15 residues. CDR1 GTSNPN and CDR2 SVGIG come from the germline V gene (reference sequence). V was pared by 4 bases and J by 1 base, with 14 bases between. CDR3 loop: CAWNTATLSNQPQHF. The CDR3 DNA reads as TGTGCCTGGAACACAGCTACCTTAAGCAATCAGCCCCAGCATTTT. Full variable domain (missing parts from reference TRBV30 and TRBJ1-5): SQTIHQWPATLVQPVGSPLSLECTVEGTSNPNLYWYRQAAGRGLQLLFYSVGIGQISSEVPQNLSASRPQDRQFILSSKKLLLSDSGFYLCAWNTATLSNQPQHFGDGTRLSIL.

The gene calls are TRBV6-5 and TRBJ1-1; TRBD1 is a possible D gene (5 bases). V lost 7 bases, J lost 2 bases, and 11 bases lay in between. Germline V lookup: CDR1 MNHEY, CDR2 SVGAGI. This CDR3 region has 13 residues. The CDR3 nucleotides are TGTGCCAGCAAGACGACAGCAAACACTGAAGCTTTCTTT. Its protein is CASKTTANTEAFF.

The CDR3: CASSQEPPLAGGPNEQFF. The CDR3 bases are TGTGCCAGCAGCCAAGAGCCTCCCTTAGCGGGGGGACCCAATGAGCAGTTCTTC. The chain employs TRBV4-2 and TRBJ2-1, with 10 nucleotides matching TRBD2. V shed 0 bases, J shed 6 bases, and the junction held 11 bases outside the gene matches. CDR3 length: 18 residues. The germline V gene encodes CDR1 LGHNA and CDR2 YNFKEQ.

DNA for the CDR3: TGTGCCAGCAGCGGGACAACAGGCGAGACCCAGTACTTC. Protein sequence: CASSGTTGETQYF. The genes are TRBV9 and TRBJ2-5; weak D call: TRBD1 (5 bases). Germline CDR1 and CDR2: SGDLS and YYNGEE. The V end lost 3 bases, the J end lost 5 bases, and 11 bases lay between the germline ends. This CDR3 contains 13 residues.

This clone was seen a handful of times. This chain connects TRBV10-3 to TRBJ2-1; unclear D gene. This CDR3 region has 13 residues. V lost 4 bases, J lost 3 bases, and 7 bases lay in between. The germline CDR1 and CDR2 sequences are ENHRY and SYGVKD. CDR3 region: CAISAGFYNEQFF. DNA of the CDR3: TGTGCCATCAGTGCCGGGTTCTACAATGAGCAGTTCTTC.

Ten or more counts support this clone. This chain joins TRBV5-1 and TRBJ1-5, with 9 bases identical to TRBD1. This CDR3 spans 15 amino acids. Per germline, CDR1 SGHRS and CDR2 YFSETQ. The ends lost 4 bases at V and 5 bases at J; junction bases unmatched: 7. CDR3 sequence (DNA): TGCGCCAGCAGCGAACAGGGGGCGGCTTATCAGCCCCAGCATTTT. This codes for CASSEQGAAYQPQHF.